This T cell receptor (beta chain) was captured in a study of blood T cell repertoires in COVID-19. Study as a whole: Samples taken during acute and convalescent COVID-19 were collected in the United States, Italy and Spain. From T cells, B-cell-depleted T cells, or PBMCs came the material, which was cDNA or gDNA.

The germline V gene encodes CDR1 SGDLS and CDR2 YYNGEE. CDR3 length: 15 amino acids. V shed 4 bases and J 6 bases; nucleotides not matched to a gene: 12. Original analysis: Estimates of nucleated cell counts were drawn from the amplification of reference gene primers. Clones were read by immunoSEQ multiplex PCR, and TCRdb kept only the in-frame ones, dropping some. V, J and clone size were drawn from that table, and D and trimming were deduced from the DNA. Of around 100,000 clones in the sample, 90% were seen once. Patients from Seattle were sampled longitudinally, starting during active infection. The sequence derives from a man younger than 35 with COVID-19, enrolled during active disease. The V gene is TRBV9, the J gene TRBJ1-2, with 7 bases matching TRBD1. The specimen was peripheral blood. CDR3 loop: CASSLTTGSSDGYTF. In nucleotides, the CDR3 is TGTGCCAGCAGCTTAACGACAGGGTCCTCGGATGGCTACACCTTC.